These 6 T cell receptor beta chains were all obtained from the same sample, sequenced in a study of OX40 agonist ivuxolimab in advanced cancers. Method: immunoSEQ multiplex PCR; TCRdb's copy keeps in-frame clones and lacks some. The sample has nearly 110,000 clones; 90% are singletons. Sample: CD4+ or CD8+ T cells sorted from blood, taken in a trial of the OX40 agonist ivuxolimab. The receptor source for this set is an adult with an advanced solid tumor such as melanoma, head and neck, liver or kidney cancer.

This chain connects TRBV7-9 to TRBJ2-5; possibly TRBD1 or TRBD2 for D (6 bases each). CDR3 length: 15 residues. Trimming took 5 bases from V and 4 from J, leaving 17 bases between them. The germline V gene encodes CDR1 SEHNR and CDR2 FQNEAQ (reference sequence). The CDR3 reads CASSVGSGGPETQYF. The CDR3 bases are TGTGCCAGCAGCGTAGGGTCTGGGGGGCCAGAGACCCAGTACTTC.

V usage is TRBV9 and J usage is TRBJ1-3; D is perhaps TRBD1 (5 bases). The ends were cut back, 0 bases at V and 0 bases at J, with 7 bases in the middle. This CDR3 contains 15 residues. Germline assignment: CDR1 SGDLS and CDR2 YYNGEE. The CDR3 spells CASSVEDTSGNTIYF. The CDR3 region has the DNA TGTGCCAGCAGCGTAGAGGACACCTCTGGAAACACCATATATTTT.

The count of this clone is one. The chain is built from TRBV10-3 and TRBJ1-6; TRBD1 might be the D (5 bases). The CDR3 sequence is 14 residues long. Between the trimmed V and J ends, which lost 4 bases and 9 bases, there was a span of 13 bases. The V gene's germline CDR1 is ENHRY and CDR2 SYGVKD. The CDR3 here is CAISGGTDGSPLHF. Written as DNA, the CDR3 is TGTGCCATCAGTGGCGGGACTGATGGTTCACCCCTCCACTTT.

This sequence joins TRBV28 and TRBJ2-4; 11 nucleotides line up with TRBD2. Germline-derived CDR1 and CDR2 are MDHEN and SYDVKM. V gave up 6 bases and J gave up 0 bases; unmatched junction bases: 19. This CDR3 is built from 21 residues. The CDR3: CASSQTSGKAIRRLAKNIQYF. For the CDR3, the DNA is TGTGCCAGCAGCCAGACTAGCGGGAAAGCAATACGACGACTAGCCAAAAACATTCAGTACTTC.

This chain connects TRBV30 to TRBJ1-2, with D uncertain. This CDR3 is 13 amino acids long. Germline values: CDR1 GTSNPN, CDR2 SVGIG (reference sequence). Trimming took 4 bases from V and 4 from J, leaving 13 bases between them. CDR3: CAWTRTDIYGYTF. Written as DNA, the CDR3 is TGTGCCTGGACTCGAACAGATATCTATGGCTACACCTTC.

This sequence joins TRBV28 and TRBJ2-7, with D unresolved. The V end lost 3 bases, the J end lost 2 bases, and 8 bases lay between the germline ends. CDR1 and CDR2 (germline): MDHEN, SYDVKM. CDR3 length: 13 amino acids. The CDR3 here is CASSFPTTYEQYF. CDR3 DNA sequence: TGTGCCAGCAGTTTCCCGACAACCTACGAGCAGTACTTC.